These 4 T cell receptor beta chains came from one sample sequenced in a study of blood T cell repertoires in COVID-19. Clones were sequenced by immunoSEQ multiplex PCR, and TCRdb holds only the in-frame ones, with some missing. Altogether about 240,000 clones are present, roughly 91% being singletons, with the ten largest covering about 0.99%. Input material: peripheral blood. Receptors were obtained from a middle-aged woman who had recovered from COVID-19.

This clone was seen a handful of times. The V call is TRBV5-4, the J call TRBJ2-2; 10 bases map to TRBD1. CDR1 SGHNT and CDR2 YYREEE come from the germline V gene (reference sequence). Unmatched junction bases numbered 13, after V lost 6 bases and J lost 5 bases. This CDR3 region has 17 residues. The CDR3 here is CASTPGWGTGVTGELFF. The CDR3 bases are TGTGCCAGCACCCCAGGTTGGGGGACAGGGGTGACCGGGGAGCTGTTTTTT.

The chain combines TRBV11-2 with TRBJ2-7; 8 bases agree with TRBD2. CDR1 is SGHAT, CDR2 FQNNGV, per germline. CDR3 length: 15 amino acids. V trimming: 5 bases; J trimming: 0 bases; junction bases outside the gene matches: 6. CDR3 in amino acids: CASSPGGAPSYEQYV. The CDR3 nucleotides are TGTGCCAGCAGCCCCGGGGGGGCCCCCTCCTACGAGCAGTACGTC.

The V and J genes are TRBV19 and TRBJ1-4; 8 bases line up with TRBD1. CDR3 length equals 14 residues. The V gene end was trimmed by 6 bases and the J gene end by 7 bases; junction bases not matched to a gene: 7. Per germline, CDR1 LNHDA and CDR2 SQIVND (reference sequence). In DNA form, the CDR3 reads TGTGCCAGTAGCCGACAGGGGCCGGGTGAAAAACTGTTTTTT. Its translation: CASSRQGPGEKLFF.

The rearrangement joins TRBV14 to TRBJ1-2; 9 nucleotides agree with TRBD1. CDR1 is SGHDN and CDR2 is FVKESK in the germline V gene. The CDR3 loop spans 16 amino acids. The trim removed 3 bases at V and 4 bases at J, leaving 9 bases unmatched. For the CDR3, the DNA is TGTGCCAGCAGCCAGACGGGGACAGGGCGTAGCTATGGCTACACCTTC. It yields the protein CASSQTGTGRSYGYTF.